The clone carrying this T cell receptor (beta chain) was seen many times. Its specificity is not known. The data derive from a study of T cells in Graves' hyperthyroidism and ophthalmopathy. The study's findings and limits: Ophthalmopathy was identified by the model a median approximately 6.4 months ahead of onset.

RNA transcripts served as the template for amplifying TCR beta CDR3 regions. First-round RT-PCR targeting the TCR CDR3 was performed with the HTBI primer set. One entry per CDR3 protein, called by TCRdb with MiXCR from the multiplex PCR reads. The table has under 450,000 distinct CDR3 sequences, 13% seen once. Diagnoses were made from clinical symptoms, serum measures (thyroxine and TRAb), thyroid ultrasound and orbital computed tomography. This sequence originates from a man younger than 45 with Graves' hyperthyroidism that later progressed to Graves' ophthalmopathy. The sample taken for sequencing was blood.

CDR3 coding DNA: TGCAGTGCTAGAGAAGGGGTAACCTACGAGCAGTACTTC. It specifies CSAREGVTYEQYF. V is TRBV20-1 and J is TRBJ2-7, with a tentative D call TRBD1 (5 bases). The germline V and J ends were trimmed by 0 bases and 2 bases, with 8 bases remaining between them. Germline V gene data show CDR1 as DFQATT and CDR2 as SNEGSKA (reference sequence). The CDR3 extends over 13 amino acids.